The source of this T cell receptor (beta chain) is a study of blood T cell repertoires in COVID-19. Study overall: Sites in the United States, Italy and Spain provided acute and convalescent COVID-19 samples. The cDNA or gDNA used as material had been derived from T cells, B-cell-depleted T cells, or PBMCs.

Assignments of participants to cohorts depended upon their own reported clinical history. V lost 0 bases to trimming and J lost 7 bases; unmatched junction nucleotides: 7. From germline, CDR1 is LNHNV and CDR2 YYDKDF (reference sequence). This CDR3 spans 15 amino acids. The protocol was immunoSEQ multiplex PCR, while the TCRdb copy is restricted to in-frame clones and leaves out a portion. Seen here are 430,000 or so clones, around 89% observed once, and the top ten hold approximately 1.8%. The sequence was collected from a woman aged 35 to 49 who had recovered from COVID-19. The rearrangement joins TRBV15 to TRBJ2-5; 8 bases line up with TRBD1. Specimen: PBMCs or T cells enriched from blood (not recorded which). The CDR3 DNA is TGTGCCACCAGCAGAGAATCAGGGGGCGGAGGGACCCAGTACTTC. Amino acids: CATSRESGGGGTQYF.